This TCR beta chain was recorded in a study of vaccination and CD4 T cells after COVID-19. This clonotype has just one count. The target antigen is unknown. Study-wide results and caveats: Within the convalescent patients, a median around 90% of the SARS-CoV-2-reactive clones were ones that appeared only post-vaccination.

Treatment denoted: roughly 10-day PBMC culture with coronavirus spike peptide pools or control peptides (ViraFEST assay). V lost 10 bases to trimming and J lost 3 bases; unmatched junction nucleotides: 3. The CDR3 consists of 14 residues. Germline V lookup: CDR1 MGHDK, CDR2 SYGVNS. Oncomine TCR Beta short-read sequencing was applied to DNA from cultured CD4+ T cells. MiXCR, applied by TCRdb to the PCR reads, yields one record per CDR3 protein. The sample lists 21,000 or so distinct CDR3 sequences, 43% occurring once. The chain uses TRBV25-1 and TRBJ2-3; 14 bases fit TRBD2. Sequencing was performed on CD4+ T cells from blood, cultured in vitro. The receptor was derived from a human donor who had recovered from COVID-19. CDR3 sequence (DNA): TGTGCCACGGGACTAGCGGGAGTAACAGATACGCAGTATTTT. Its protein product is CATGLAGVTDTQYF.